This passage covers 20 T cell receptor beta chains from one sample sequenced in a study of blood T cells in healthy people across ages. The use of a sample-barcoded 5' primer and a J-beta primer mix characterized a second PCR of roughly 6 to 11 cycles. TCRdb independently ran MiXCR on the 5' RACE reads; one entry per CDR3 protein. The sample holds about 1.5 million distinct CDR3 sequences, less than 45% seen once. The sequenced sample was blood. The receptors derive from a young woman in good health.

The genes are TRBV4-3 and TRBJ2-1, with a tentative D call TRBD2 (6 bases). The CDR3 is made up of 13 amino acids. Germline values: CDR1 LGHNA, CDR2 YSLEER. Trimming took 4 bases from V and 14 from J, leaving 18 bases between them. The DNA of the CDR3 is TGCGCCAGCAGCCCAACTGGCGGGGAGACCAAGTTCTTC. Amino acids: CASSPTGGETKFF.

The chain is built from TRBV6-5 and TRBJ2-1; possibly TRBD2 for D (6 bases). This CDR3 comprises 15 residues. Germline lookup yields CDR1 MNHEY and CDR2 SVGAGI. Trimming cost V 6 bases and J 2 bases, with 14 bases left between them. The CDR3 DNA sequence: TGTGCCAGCAGCCTGACTAGGAAGCCCTACAATGAGCAGTTCTTC. Amino acids: CASSLTRKPYNEQFF.

This chain joins TRBV7-9 and TRBJ2-1; D unresolved. The length of the CDR3 is 16 residues. Germline values: CDR1 SEHNR, CDR2 FQNEAQ (reference sequence). Trimming shortened V by 1 base and J by 0 bases, and 10 bases separated the two germline ends. CDR3 residues: CASSLGVMGSYNEQFF. The CDR3 nucleotides are TGTGCCAGCAGCTTAGGAGTTATGGGCTCCTACAATGAGCAGTTCTTC. Together with reference TRBV7-9 and TRBJ2-1, the CDR3 gives the full variable domain: DTGVSQNPRHKITKRGQNVTFRCDPISEHNRLYWYRQTLGQGPEFLTYFQNEAQLEKSRLLSDRFSAERPKGSFSTLEIQRTEQGDSAMYLCASSLGVMGSYNEQFFGPGTRLTVL.

V usage is TRBV4-3 and J usage is TRBJ1-6; TRBD1 might be the D (6 bases). This CDR3 is built from 14 residues. CDR1 and CDR2 (germline): LGHNA, YSLEER. The V and J ends lost 4 bases and 12 bases respectively, with 16 bases between them. CDR3 in amino acids: CASSPGAYREPLHF. In DNA form, the CDR3 reads TGCGCCAGCAGCCCAGGAGCCTACAGGGAACCCCTCCACTTT.

This chain links TRBV5-1 with TRBJ1-2, with a possible D match to TRBD1 (6 bases). Trimming removed 0 bases from V and 12 bases from J, with 12 bases in between. The germline V gene has CDR1 SGHRS and CDR2 YFSETQ. The CDR3 length is 12 residues. CDR3 region: CASSLEDSRHTF. CDR3 sequence (DNA): TGCGCCAGCAGCTTGGAGGACAGTCGCCACACCTTC.

The rearrangement links TRBV20-1 to TRBJ1-2; D might be TRBD1 (5 bases). Germline CDR1 is DFQATT and CDR2 is SNEGSKA (reference sequence). This CDR3 is 13 amino acids long. V lost 0 bases and J 8 bases, leaving 13 bases between the germline ends. CDR3 region: CSARDRPRGGYTF. CDR3 DNA: TGCAGTGCTAGAGATCGGCCTCGGGGGGGCTACACCTTC.

About this clonotype: Germline is not matched at one junction end, which may reflect a read error. This sequence joins TRBV9 and TRBJ1-1; no clear D. Germline CDR1 is SGDLS and CDR2 is YYNGEE. The CDR3 spans 13 residues. CDR3 region: CASSPWAGGEAFF. The CDR3 DNA sequence: TGTGCTAGCAGCCCCTGGGCGGGAGGTGAAGCTTTCTTT.

V gene TRBV30 combines with J gene TRBJ1-1; D is uncertain. There are 13 residues in the CDR3. CDR1 is GTSNPN and CDR2 is SVGIG in the germline V gene (reference sequence). Trimming pared 2 bases from V and 0 bases from J, leaving 7 bases between. The CDR3 nucleotides are TGTGCCTGGAGTCCACACCTGAACACTGAAGCTTTCTTT. Translated, it gives CAWSPHLNTEAFF.

The rearrangement links TRBV29-1 to TRBJ1-2; D ambiguous. The germline V gene encodes CDR1 SQVTM and CDR2 ANQGSEA. This CDR3 comprises 11 residues. V shed 4 bases and J shed 3 bases, with 6 bases lying between them. CDR3 region: CSVADDYGYTF. CDR3 DNA: TGCAGCGTTGCGGACGACTATGGCTACACCTTC.

This clonotype was counted only a few times. The chain couples TRBV5-1 to TRBJ2-1, with D possibly TRBD2 on 6 matching bases. Germline-derived CDR1 and CDR2 are SGHRS and YFSETQ. V was cut by 1 base and J by 6 bases, with 11 bases left in between. This CDR3 spans 14 amino acids. The DNA for the CDR3 is TGCGCCAGCAGCTTGCCCGGACTATCCAATGAGCAGTTCTTC. Its translation is CASSLPGLSNEQFF.

This rearrangement joins TRBV27 to TRBJ1-1, with no clear D. V was shortened by 5 bases and J by 1 base, with 11 bases between the two germline ends. This CDR3 contains 14 residues. Germline-derived CDR1 and CDR2 are MNHEY and SMNVEV (reference sequence). The CDR3 reads CASSPSDGNTEAFF. The CDR3 region has the DNA TGTGCCAGCAGTCCATCGGACGGGAACACTGAAGCTTTCTTT.

This clonotype was found a few times. The CDR3 DNA reads TGCAGTGCTCGAACTAGCGGGGGAGTCCGTTCCACAGATACGCAGTATTTT. Translated: CSARTSGGVRSTDTQYF. The rearrangement uses TRBV20-1 and TRBJ2-3, with 11 bases fitting TRBD2. Germline CDR1 is DFQATT and CDR2 is SNEGSKA (reference sequence). The CDR3 is made up of 17 amino acids. J was trimmed by 2 bases and V by 5 bases; bases with no gene match: 12.

The V gene is TRBV5-1, the J gene TRBJ2-2; 8 nucleotides align to TRBD2. Trimming cost V 8 bases and J 0 bases; bases outside gene matches: 3. The CDR3 contains 14 residues. The germline V gene has CDR1 SGHRS and CDR2 YFSETQ. CDR3 DNA sequence: TGCGCCAGTCAACTAGCGGCGAACACCGGGGAGCTGTTTTTT. It translates to CASQLAANTGELFF.

The rearrangement uses TRBV11-2 and TRBJ1-5, with D uncertain. V lost 0 bases and J 4 bases, leaving 7 bases between the germline ends. This CDR3 region has 14 residues. Germline CDR1 is SGHAT and CDR2 is FQNNGV. The CDR3 loop reads CASSLDVGNQPQHF. The CDR3 DNA reads as TGTGCCAGCAGCTTAGATGTGGGGAATCAGCCCCAGCATTTT.

There are a few counts of this clonotype. CDR3 nucleotides: TGTGCCAGCAGTTCCGGTCCGACAGGGGGCTATGGGGGCTACACCTTC. Amino acid sequence: CASSSGPTGGYGGYTF. This chain uses TRBV12-3 or TRBV12-4 with TRBJ1-2; TRBD1 matches 10 bases. There are 16 residues in the CDR3. Trimming took 4 bases from V and 8 from J; bases not matched to a gene: 13.

The chain is built from TRBV6-6 and TRBJ2-1; D not resolved. The germline V gene encodes CDR1 MNHNY and CDR2 SVGAGI (reference sequence). The CDR3 has 16 amino acids. Trimming stripped 4 bases from V and 0 bases from J, with 13 bases between. The CDR3 is CASSFGPASSYNEQFF. DNA of the CDR3: TGTGCCAGCAGTTTCGGGCCGGCGAGCTCCTACAATGAGCAGTTCTTC.

This clonotype was picked up a small number of times. This chain connects TRBV6-5 to TRBJ2-7, with a possible D match to TRBD2 (5 bases). The CDR3 runs 15 residues. Trimming shortened V by 4 bases and J by 6 bases, and 19 bases separated the two germline ends. CDR1 and CDR2 (germline): MNHEY, SVGAGI. The CDR3 nucleotides read TGTGCCAGCAGTTTTGGCTGGGGTGGGAGTTCCGAGCAGTACTTC. Protein: CASSFGWGGSSEQYF.

The V gene is TRBV19, the J gene TRBJ2-1, with 9 nucleotides matching TRBD2. J was trimmed by 8 bases and V by 5 bases; bases with no gene match: 7. The CDR3 sequence is 14 residues long. CDR1 LNHDA and CDR2 SQIVND come from the germline V gene (reference sequence). For the CDR3, the DNA is TGTGCCAGTAGTCTAGCGGGGAGCGAGGATGAGCAGTTCTTC. This sequence encodes CASSLAGSEDEQFF.

To note about this clonotype: Mismatch with germline at one junction end may stem from a read error. The genes are TRBV7-9 and TRBJ1-4; D is perhaps TRBD1 (6 bases). This CDR3 is built from 16 residues. Germline CDR1 reads SEHNR; CDR2 reads FQNEAQ (reference sequence). The CDR3 nucleotides are TGTGCCAGCAGCCAGACCGAAGGGGGAGGTAATGAGAAACTGTTTTTT. Translating it yields CASSQTEGGGNEKLFF.

The count of this clonotype is one. The chain combines TRBV12-3 or TRBV12-4 with TRBJ1-5; TRBD1 aligns across 7 bases. This CDR3 is 14 amino acids long. V dropped 6 bases and J dropped 5; count of bases not matched to a gene: 7. CDR3 residues: CASRRGQEDQPQHF. The CDR3 nucleotides read TGTGCCAGCAGGCGCGGACAGGAGGATCAGCCCCAGCATTTT.